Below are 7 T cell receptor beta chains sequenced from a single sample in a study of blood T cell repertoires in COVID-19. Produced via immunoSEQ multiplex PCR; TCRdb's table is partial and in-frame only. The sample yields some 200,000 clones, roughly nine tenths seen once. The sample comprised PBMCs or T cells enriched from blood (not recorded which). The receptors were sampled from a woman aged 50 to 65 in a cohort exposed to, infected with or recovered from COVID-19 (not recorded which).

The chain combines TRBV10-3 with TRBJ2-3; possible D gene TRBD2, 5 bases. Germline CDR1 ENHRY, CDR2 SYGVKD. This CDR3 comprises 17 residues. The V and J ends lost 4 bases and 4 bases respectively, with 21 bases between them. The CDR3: CAISGSTNLVVADTQYF. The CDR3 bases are TGTGCCATCAGTGGGTCGACTAACTTGGTGGTTGCAGATACGCAGTATTTT.

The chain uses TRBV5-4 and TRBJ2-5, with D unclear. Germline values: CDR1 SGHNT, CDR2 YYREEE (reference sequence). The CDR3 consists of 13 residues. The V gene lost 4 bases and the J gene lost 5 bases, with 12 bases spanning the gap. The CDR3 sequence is CASSRDSVETQYF. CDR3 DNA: TGTGCCAGCAGCCGTGACTCGGTGGAGACCCAGTACTTC.

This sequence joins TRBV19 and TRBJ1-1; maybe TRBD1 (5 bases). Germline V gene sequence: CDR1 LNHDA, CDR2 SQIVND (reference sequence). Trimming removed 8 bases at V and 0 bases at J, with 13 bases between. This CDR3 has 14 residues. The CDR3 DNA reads TGTGCCAGTCATGGACAAGTTATGAACACTGAAGCTTTCTTT. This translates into CASHGQVMNTEAFF.

The CDR3 reads CASSPQIRGSKRGELFF. The CDR3 coding sequence is TGTGCCAGCAGCCCCCAGATCAGGGGGTCTAAGCGCGGGGAGCTGTTTTTT. The chain couples TRBV7-8 to TRBJ2-2; TRBD1 aligns across 7 bases. Germline trimming cut 5 bases from V and 7 bases from J; bases unmatched to any gene: 16. The CDR3 loop spans 17 amino acids. The V gene's germline CDR1 is SGHVS and CDR2 FQNEAQ.

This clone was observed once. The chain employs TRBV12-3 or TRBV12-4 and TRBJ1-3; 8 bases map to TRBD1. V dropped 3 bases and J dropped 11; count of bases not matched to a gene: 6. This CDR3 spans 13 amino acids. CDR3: CASSFGGTGPIYF. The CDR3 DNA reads TGTGCCAGCAGTTTTGGAGGGACAGGCCCCATATATTTT.

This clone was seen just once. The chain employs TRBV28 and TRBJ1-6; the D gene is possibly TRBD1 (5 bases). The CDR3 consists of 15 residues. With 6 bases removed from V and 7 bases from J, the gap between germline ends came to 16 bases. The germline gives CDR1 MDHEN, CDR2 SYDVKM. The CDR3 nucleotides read TGTGCCAGCAGCCTTCGGGGGGGTTGGAATTCACCCCTCCACTTT. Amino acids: CASSLRGGWNSPLHF.

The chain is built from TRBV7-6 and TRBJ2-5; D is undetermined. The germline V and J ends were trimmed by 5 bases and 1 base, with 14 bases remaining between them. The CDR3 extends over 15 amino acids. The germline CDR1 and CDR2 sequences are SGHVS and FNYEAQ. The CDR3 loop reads CASSKQPHTQETQYF. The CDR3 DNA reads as TGTGCCAGCAGCAAACAACCGCACACCCAAGAGACCCAGTACTTC.